This T cell receptor (beta chain) was recovered during a study of T cell responses to AZD1222 COVID-19 vaccine. Study observations and caveats: The repertoires were collected only after the peak T cell response.

The analysis combined second doses at about 4 or about 12 weeks. With regard to this clone: The antigen is unknown.

Libraries were prepared by immunoSEQ multiplex PCR; TCRdb keeps only in-frame clonotypes and omits some of them. The data hold 140,000 to 150,000 clones, with 91% observed a single time. Between the trimmed V and J ends, which lost 4 bases and 7 bases, there was a span of 18 bases. Germline V CDR1 and CDR2: SGHNT, YYREEE (reference sequence). There are 14 residues in the CDR3. The V and J genes are TRBV5-4 and TRBJ2-7; weak D call: TRBD1 (6 bases). The sequence was collected from an adult who received the AZD1222 COVID-19 vaccine. This sample comprised peripheral blood, obtained 28 days after the second AZD1222 dose. CDR3: CASSHNREGGEQYF. CDR3 DNA sequence: TGTGCCAGCAGCCATAACAGGGAAGGTGGGGAGCAGTACTTC.